Sequencing of this T cell receptor (beta chain) was carried out in a study of T cells after yellow fever vaccination. This clonotype was picked up a small number of times. Its target is unknown. General study findings and limits: A minor fraction of clonotypes spanned both CD4 and CD8 compartments. From the bulk population, abundant clonotypes could contaminate and appear within FACS-sorted repertoires.

MiXCR was run by TCRdb on the 5' RACE reads, yielding one entry per CDR3 protein. The sample lists a few hundred thousand distinct CDR3 sequences, roughly 4% seen once, with 20% to 25% in the top ten. Germline CDR1 is SGHRS and CDR2 is YFSETQ. J gave up 6 bases and V 2 bases, and 14 bases lay outside the gene matches. This CDR3 is 18 amino acids long. Here the sequenced sample was PBMCs, taken 5 days after the yellow fever booster vaccination. The chain combines TRBV5-1 with TRBJ2-2, with 9 bases lining up with TRBD1. The clonotype was recovered from a man younger than 30 who received the YFV17D yellow fever vaccine. The CDR3 spells CASSLLGQGRVSSGELFF. Written as DNA, the CDR3 is TGCGCCAGCAGCTTACTTGGACAGGGGAGGGTTTCGTCCGGGGAGCTGTTTTTT.